This T cell receptor (beta chain) was profiled in a study of regulatory and conventional T cells in RAG deficiency. Study-wide results and limits: Shorter CDR3s in all patient subsets; >80% Treg-Tconv overlap in Omenn. Shannon entropy was markedly lower and Simpson indices higher in RAG-deficient patients than control T-cell subsets.

Blood CD4+ CD25-low CD127-high conventional T cells supplied the genomic DNA template. Regarding this clone: What it recognizes is unknown.

The germline V gene encodes CDR1 MDHEN and CDR2 SYDVKM. This CDR3 region has 15 residues. After removal of 9 bases from V and 8 bases from J, the junction contained 16 bases not matched to a gene. TCRdb keeps only in-frame clones here, not all; method: immunoSEQ multiplex PCR. The repertoire holds approximately 35,000 clones, with about 76% as singletons. The data were also submitted as part of a second study, on regulatory T cells. From that study: Primers: 52 TRBV forward and 13 TRBJ reverse. Patient repertoires had restricted TRB V-J pairs and skewed V and J usage, most in Tregs.

The V call is TRBV28, the J call TRBJ2-1, with 7 bases aligning to TRBD2. The sequenced material came from CD4+ effector T cells sorted from blood. The TCR originated in a human donor in good health. This CDR3 reads CASYISGAHLDEQFF. The CDR3 bases are TGTGCCAGTTATATAAGCGGGGCCCACTTGGATGAGCAGTTCTTC.